The 13 T cell receptor beta chains below were found in one sample sequenced in a study of blood T cell repertoires in COVID-19. The data were produced by immunoSEQ multiplex PCR, yet TCRdb's version contains in-frame clones alone and is incomplete. The sample records more than 95,000 clones, roughly nine tenths being singletons. The sample comprised peripheral blood. The receptors originated from a human donor in a cohort sampled during active COVID-19.

The chain employs TRBV29-1 and TRBJ1-2; perhaps TRBD1 as D (5 bases). Germline lookup yields CDR1 SQVTM and CDR2 ANQGSEA. Trimming pared 7 bases from V and 4 bases from J, leaving 10 bases between. This CDR3 contains 11 residues. Here the CDR3 reads CSATGIYGYTF. In nucleotides, the CDR3 is TGCAGCGCAACAGGAATCTATGGCTACACCTTC.

The chain carries TRBV30 and TRBJ1-6; no definite D call. The germline V gene encodes CDR1 GTSNPN and CDR2 SVGIG (reference sequence). This CDR3 is built from 13 residues. V was trimmed by 7 bases and J by 9 bases, leaving 16 bases between them. CDR3 residues: CASNPSDSSPLHF. In nucleotides, the CDR3 is TGTGCCTCCAACCCCTCCGACTCTTCACCCCTCCACTTT.

The J gene is TRBJ1-5, the V gene TRBV18; D is ambiguous. The germline V gene has CDR1 KGHSH and CDR2 LQKENI. The V and J ends lost 6 bases and 11 bases respectively, with 17 bases between them. The CDR3 contains 13 residues. DNA of the CDR3: TGTGCCAGCTCGGAGTTTCATCAGAGTGCCCAGCATTTT. As protein: CASSEFHQSAQHF.

V is TRBV19 and J is TRBJ1-2, with a weak D call TRBD1 (6 bases). With 5 bases removed from V and 3 bases from J, the gap between germline ends came to 16 bases. The CDR3 extends over 15 amino acids. Germline CDR1 reads LNHDA; CDR2 reads SQIVND (reference sequence). CDR3 protein: CASSPFPPGDYGYTF. CDR3 bases: TGTGCCAGTAGTCCCTTCCCTCCAGGGGACTATGGCTACACCTTC.

The genes are TRBV30 and TRBJ2-2; TRBD1 might be the D (6 bases). CDR1 is GTSNPN, CDR2 SVGIG, per germline (reference sequence). Trimming stripped 6 bases from V and 5 bases from J, with 28 bases between. CDR3 length equals 18 residues. The CDR3 nucleotides read TGTGCCTGCTTTCGGCCGATCCCGTACAGGGTTGGGACCGGGGAGCTGTTTTTT. Amino acid sequence: CACFRPIPYRVGTGELFF.

This chain joins TRBV5-6 and TRBJ2-1; TRBD2 agrees at 10 bases. This CDR3 has 17 residues. Losses at the gene ends were 1 base for V and 4 bases for J; bases not matched to a gene: 8. Germline V CDR1 and CDR2: SGHDT, YYEEEE. The chain's CDR3 is CASSLSIMTSGYNEQFF. The CDR3 nucleotides are TGTGCCAGCAGCTTGAGTATTATGACTAGCGGGTACAATGAGCAGTTCTTC.

The rearrangement uses TRBV4-3 and TRBJ2-1; 11 bases fit TRBD2. The CDR3 has 14 amino acids. V lost 2 bases, J lost 9 bases, and 3 bases stayed unmatched. Per germline, CDR1 LGHNA and CDR2 YSLEER. CDR3 sequence reads: CASSQLAGGLEQFF. For the CDR3, the DNA is TGCGCCAGCAGCCAACTAGCGGGAGGACTTGAGCAGTTCTTC.

The genes are TRBV18 and TRBJ1-1; D uncertain. The CDR3 runs 15 residues. V lost 3 bases to trimming and J lost 4 bases, with 15 bases between them. Germline CDR1 is KGHSH and CDR2 is LQKENI. The CDR3 protein is CASSPSTGSLTEAFF. The CDR3 bases are TGTGCCAGCTCACCCTCCACCGGGAGCCTCACTGAAGCTTTCTTT.

In regard to this clone: This sample also contains other DNA sequences that code for the same CDR3. The V call is TRBV9, the J call TRBJ2-1; TRBD2 might be the D (6 bases). This CDR3 has 15 amino acids. V lost 2 bases and J 1 base, leaving 10 bases between the germline ends. CDR1 and CDR2 from the germline V gene are SGDLS and YYNGEE. The CDR3 protein is CASSVSGISYNEQFF. DNA of the CDR3: TGTGCCAGCAGCGTTAGCGGTATTTCCTACAATGAGCAGTTCTTC.

This chain joins TRBV5-4 and TRBJ2-3; tentative D call: TRBD1 (6 bases). The CDR3 sequence is 14 residues long. Germline V gives CDR1 SGHNT, CDR2 YYREEE (reference sequence). Between the trimmed V and J ends, which lost 4 bases and 1 base, there was a span of 10 bases. CDR3 amino acids: CASSLGHGTDTQYF. Written as DNA, the CDR3 is TGTGCCAGCAGCCTGGGACACGGCACAGATACGCAGTATTTT.

This chain links TRBV5-1 with TRBJ2-5, with 13 bases matching TRBD2. This CDR3 has 17 residues. With V trimmed by 2 bases and J by 6 bases, 10 bases remained unmatched. Germline CDR1 and CDR2: SGHRS and YFSETQ. In DNA, the CDR3 is TGCGCCAGCAGCTTCTCCGGGACTAGCGGGATGGGGAAGACCCAGTACTTC. Translated: CASSFSGTSGMGKTQYF. The full variable domain, with the rest looked up from reference TRBV5-1 and TRBJ2-5, is KAGVTQTPRYLIKTRGQQVTLSCSPISGHRSVSWYQQTPGQGLQFLFEYFSETQRNKGNFPGRFSGRQFSNSRSEMNVSTLELGDSALYLCASSFSGTSGMGKTQYFGPGTRLLVL.

The chain couples TRBV25-1 to TRBJ2-5; 11 nucleotides match TRBD2. The germline gives CDR1 MGHDK, CDR2 SYGVNS. This CDR3 is built from 15 residues. Losses at the gene ends were 0 bases for V and 4 bases for J; bases not matched to a gene: 1. The CDR3 DNA reads as TGTGCCAGCAGTGAATATACTAGCGGGAGAGAGACCCAGTACTTC. It is translated as CASSEYTSGRETQYF.

The chain is built from TRBV6-6 and TRBJ1-3; 8 nucleotides agree with TRBD1. The CDR3 runs 15 residues. The germline V gene has CDR1 MNHNY and CDR2 SVGAGI (reference sequence). V dropped 8 bases and J dropped 2; count of bases not matched to a gene: 8. This CDR3 is CASGDRGSAGNTIYF. The CDR3 DNA reads TGTGCCAGCGGAGACAGGGGATCTGCTGGAAACACCATATATTTT.